The 24 T cell receptor beta chains presented below share a single source sample, sequenced in a study of CD8+ T cells in alopecia areata. cDNA reverse transcribed from extracted RNA served as the sequencing template. Method: immunoSEQ multiplex PCR; TCRdb's copy keeps in-frame clones and lacks some. The sample carries around 250,000 clones, under 70% recorded once. The sample consisted of CD4+ T cells sorted from blood, taken at week 0. The receptors shown here come from a human donor with alopecia areata.

V usage is TRBV9 and J usage is TRBJ2-1; 9 bases line up with TRBD1. Trimming took 3 bases from V and 7 from J; bases not matched to a gene: 11. This CDR3 comprises 16 residues. CDR1 SGDLS and CDR2 YYNGEE come from the germline V gene. CDR3 bases: TGTGCCAGCAGCGGCCCCCGGGACAGGGTGGGGAATGAGCAGTTCTTC. Amino acid sequence: CASSGPRDRVGNEQFF.

This clone was counted once. The chain employs TRBV25-1 and TRBJ1-6, with D possibly matching TRBD1 (5 bases). V lost 4 bases and J lost 9, with 13 bases in between. CDR1 and CDR2 (germline): MGHDK, SYGVNS. This CDR3 comprises 14 residues. The CDR3 sequence: CASSGILGVSPLHF. CDR3 bases: TGTGCCAGCAGTGGAATTCTGGGGGTTTCACCCCTCCACTTT.

This clone was counted between two and nine times. V is TRBV7-8 and J is TRBJ1-4; D unclear. The CDR3 has 14 amino acids. Germline V CDR1 and CDR2: SGHVS, FQNEAQ. V lost 3 bases, J lost 8 bases, and 13 bases lay in between. CDR3 sequence: CASSLMGWGEKLFF. For the CDR3, the DNA is TGTGCCAGCAGCTTGATGGGATGGGGAGAAAAACTGTTTTTT.

Only one count was recorded for this clone. V and J are TRBV4-1 and TRBJ2-5; D perhaps matches TRBD2 (5 bases). The V gene lost 6 bases and the J gene lost 0 bases, with 11 bases spanning the gap. The CDR3 covers 14 residues. From germline, CDR1 is MGHRA and CDR2 YSYEKL. The CDR3 sequence: CASSHTSYQETQYF. In DNA, the CDR3 is TGCGCCAGCAGTCATACTAGTTACCAAGAGACCCAGTACTTC.

The rearrangement joins TRBV29-1 to TRBJ2-5; perhaps TRBD1 as D (6 bases). From germline, CDR1 is SQVTM and CDR2 ANQGSEA. Trimming pared 7 bases from V and 1 base from J, leaving 13 bases between. This CDR3 has 13 residues. Here the CDR3 reads CSGLTGPQETQYF. The CDR3 DNA reads TGCAGCGGACTGACAGGTCCCCAAGAGACCCAGTACTTC.

The V gene is TRBV28, the J gene TRBJ1-1; 7 bases are a match to TRBD1. Trimming took 6 bases from V and 3 from J; bases not matched to a gene: 10. The CDR3 has 15 residues. Germline V gene sequence: CDR1 MDHEN, CDR2 SYDVKM. The CDR3 DNA is TGTGCCAGCAGCCCCTCGGGCAGGGGGTACACTGAAGCTTTCTTT. This sequence encodes CASSPSGRGYTEAFF.

The chain combines TRBV29-1 with TRBJ2-1; TRBD2 matches 9 bases. After removal of 3 bases from V and 6 bases from J, the junction contained 0 bases not matched to a gene. Germline values: CDR1 SQVTM, CDR2 ANQGSEA. The CDR3 has 12 residues. DNA of the CDR3: TGCAGCGTTGAGCGGGGGGGCAATGAGCAGTTCTTC. Residues: CSVERGGNEQFF.

This clone was observed a handful of times. The gene calls are TRBV7-2 and TRBJ2-1; unclear D gene. The V end lost 2 bases, the J end lost 7 bases, and 6 bases lay between the germline ends. Germline assignment: CDR1 SGHTA and CDR2 FQGNSA. The CDR3 length is 12 residues. CDR3 sequence: CASSLYGNEQFF. CDR3 nucleotide sequence: TGTGCCAGCAGCTTATATGGTAATGAGCAGTTCTTC.

The chain links TRBV7-9 to TRBJ1-4; D call uncertain. CDR1 and CDR2 (germline): SEHNR, FQNEAQ (reference sequence). This CDR3 region has 14 residues. The ends were cut back, 5 bases at V and 1 base at J, with 8 bases in the middle. The CDR3 DNA sequence: TGTGCCAGCAGCGCCCGGGAAACTAATGAAAAACTGTTTTTT. Protein: CASSARETNEKLFF.

This clone was observed a handful of times. The chain carries TRBV29-1 and TRBJ2-3; D gene ambiguous. CDR1 is SQVTM and CDR2 is ANQGSEA in the germline V gene. The V end lost 4 bases, the J end lost 0 bases, and 2 bases lay between the germline ends. This CDR3 is built from 11 residues. CDR3 DNA: TGCAGCGTTGTGAGCACAGATACGCAGTATTTT. This gives the protein CSVVSTDTQYF.

The rearrangement uses TRBV7-9 and TRBJ2-5; no clear D. The germline CDR1 and CDR2 sequences are SEHNR and FQNEAQ (reference sequence). V was pared by 1 base and J by 2 bases, with 11 bases between. This CDR3 has 15 amino acids. CDR3 DNA: TGTGCCAGCAGCTTAGATGAACTGATTCAAGAGACCCAGTACTTC. This gives the protein CASSLDELIQETQYF. The variable domain in full, with the rest retrieved from reference TRBV7-9 and TRBJ2-5, is DTGVSQNPRHKITKRGQNVTFRCDPISEHNRLYWYRQTLGQGPEFLTYFQNEAQLEKSRLLSDRFSAERPKGSFSTLEIQRTEQGDSAMYLCASSLDELIQETQYFGPGTRLLVL.

Note on this clone: The identical CDR3 is also encoded by other nucleotide sequences in the sample. This rearrangement joins TRBV30 to TRBJ2-7; D not resolved. The germline CDR1 and CDR2 sequences are GTSNPN and SVGIG (reference sequence). Trimming left V 1 base short and J 3 bases short, with 7 bases between. CDR3 length equals 12 residues. CDR3 coding DNA: TGTGCCTGGAGTGGGACGGTCTACGAGCAGTACTTC. Translated: CAWSGTVYEQYF.

This rearrangement joins TRBV29-1 to TRBJ2-7, with D possibly matching TRBD2 (6 bases). CDR3 size: 12 residues. V was shortened by 4 bases and J by 6 bases, with 13 bases between the two germline ends. Germline CDR1 is SQVTM and CDR2 is ANQGSEA. The DNA of the CDR3 is TGCAGCGTTGTCTCCGGGGGTAGCGAGCAGTACTTC. Translated, it gives CSVVSGGSEQYF.

The J gene is TRBJ2-7, the V gene TRBV20-1; no clear D gene. CDR1 and CDR2 (germline): DFQATT, SNEGSKA (reference sequence). V was clipped by 5 bases and J by 4 bases, with 9 bases between them. The length of the CDR3 is 11 residues. CDR3 in DNA: TGCAGTGCTCGACAAGAATACGAGCAGTACTTC. Its translation: CSARQEYEQYF.

This chain connects TRBV9 to TRBJ1-4; D is possibly TRBD1 (5 bases). Germline V gene sequence: CDR1 SGDLS, CDR2 YYNGEE. This CDR3 spans 14 amino acids. V lost 0 bases, J lost 7 bases, and 10 bases lay in between. For the CDR3, the DNA is TGTGCCAGCAGCGTAGACCTGAGGGGTGAAAAACTGTTTTTT. Its translation: CASSVDLRGEKLFF.

The chain recombines TRBV9 with TRBJ1-6, with 9 bases aligning to TRBD1. J gave up 7 bases and V 4 bases, and 6 bases lay outside the gene matches. The length of the CDR3 is 15 residues. Germline V lookup: CDR1 SGDLS, CDR2 YYNGEE. CDR3 sequence (DNA): TGTGCCAGCAGCAACACGGGACAGGGAAATTCACCCCTCCACTTT. Encoded protein: CASSNTGQGNSPLHF.

This chain joins TRBV4-2 and TRBJ1-2; D gene unclear. Trimming cost V 2 bases and J 2 bases, with 12 bases left between them. The CDR3 is 15 amino acids. Germline V CDR1 and CDR2: LGHNA, YNFKEQ. CDR3 in DNA: TGTGCCAGCAGCCAACCGACGGAAGCAAACTATGGCTACACCTTC. Protein product: CASSQPTEANYGYTF.

V and J are TRBV6-5 and TRBJ2-1, with TRBD2 matching 11 bases. CDR1 and CDR2 from the germline V gene are MNHEY and SVGAGI. Germline trimming cut 2 bases from V and 10 bases from J; bases unmatched to any gene: 1. The CDR3 is 13 residues long. This chain's CDR3 is CASSYLAGGEQFF. For the CDR3, the DNA is TGTGCCAGCAGTTACCTAGCGGGGGGCGAGCAGTTCTTC.

This chain joins TRBV5-1 and TRBJ2-2; 9 bases agree with TRBD1. Germline V gene lookup returns CDR1 SGHRS and CDR2 YFSETQ. This CDR3 has 16 residues. Losses at the gene ends were 3 bases for V and 3 bases for J; bases not matched to a gene: 6. CDR3 protein: CASSSYRGPYTGELFF. The CDR3 bases are TGCGCCAGCAGCTCATACAGGGGGCCCTACACCGGGGAGCTGTTTTTT.

As regards this clone: Other DNA sequences of this sample code for an identical CDR3. The V call is TRBV7-2, the J call TRBJ2-6; D is ambiguous. V was trimmed by 0 bases and J by 3 bases, leaving 0 bases between them. In germline, CDR1 is SGHTA, CDR2 FQGNSA. The CDR3 contains 13 residues. CDR3 loop: CASSLAGANVLTF. The CDR3 bases are TGTGCCAGCAGCTTAGCTGGGGCCAACGTCCTGACTTTC.

The rearrangement links TRBV5-6 to TRBJ1-1; the D gene is possibly TRBD1 (6 bases). CDR3 length equals 16 residues. V lost 4 bases to trimming and J lost 5 bases, with 21 bases between them. Germline assignment: CDR1 SGHDT and CDR2 YYEEEE. CDR3 sequence: CASSPSGEWRGTEAFF. Here the CDR3 DNA reads TGTGCCAGCAGCCCCTCAGGGGAGTGGCGTGGAACTGAAGCTTTCTTT.

CDR3 DNA sequence: TGCGCCAGCAGCAAAGGGACAGATAGTACCTACGAGCAGTACTTC. Translating gives CASSKGTDSTYEQYF. V and J are TRBV5-1 and TRBJ2-7, with TRBD1 matching over 7 bases. The CDR3 is 15 residues long. Trimming removed 4 bases from V and 2 bases from J; junction bases left unmatched: 9. The germline V gene has CDR1 SGHRS and CDR2 YFSETQ.

This clone was detected only a few times. The CDR3 here is CASSVGPLDTEAFF. The CDR3, as DNA: TGTGCCAGCAGCGTAGGACCCCTTGACACTGAAGCTTTCTTT. The chain links TRBV9 to TRBJ1-1; no reliable D call. The germline V gene has CDR1 SGDLS and CDR2 YYNGEE. The CDR3 consists of 14 residues. V gave up 0 bases and J gave up 3 bases, with 9 bases separating them.

The CDR3 DNA follows: TGTGCCTGGAGTGTCGGGGGTGGTGGCTACACCTTC. Translation gives CAWSVGGGGYTF. This chain joins TRBV30 and TRBJ1-2; TRBD1 is a possible D gene (5 bases). In germline, CDR1 is GTSNPN, CDR2 SVGIG (reference sequence). CDR3 size: 12 residues. Trimming pared 0 bases from V and 7 bases from J, leaving 9 bases between.